The 8 T cell receptor beta chains below come from one sample, sequenced in a study of T cells after yellow fever vaccination. MiXCR, applied by TCRdb to the 5' RACE reads, yields one record per CDR3 protein. The sample has around 350,000 distinct CDR3 sequences, roughly 6.1% seen once. Sequenced here: PBMCs, sampled 5 days after the yellow fever booster vaccination. The receptors were gathered from a man aged 25-40 years who received the YFV17D yellow fever vaccine.

V is TRBV7-9 and J is TRBJ2-4; D possibly corresponds to TRBD1 (6 bases). The CDR3 has 16 residues. The V and J ends lost 1 base and 6 bases respectively, with 16 bases between them. CDR1 is SEHNR, CDR2 FQNEAQ, per germline (reference sequence). This CDR3 is CASSLGSTGHGNIQYF. The CDR3 region has the DNA TGTGCCAGCAGCTTAGGGTCGACAGGCCACGGAAACATTCAGTACTTC.

The chain combines TRBV20-1 with TRBJ2-3; 9 bases map to TRBD2. Looked up from germline, CDR1 is DFQATT and CDR2 is SNEGSKA (reference sequence). The ends lost 6 bases at V and 7 bases at J; junction bases unmatched: 14. The CDR3 has 15 amino acids. This CDR3 reads CSAVGSSGNRYTQYF. CDR3 DNA: TGCAGTGCAGTGGGGTCTAGCGGGAACCGGTATACGCAGTATTTT.

This clonotype was detected a few times. This chain uses TRBV19 with TRBJ2-1, with 9 bases that match TRBD2. The germline V gene has CDR1 LNHDA and CDR2 SQIVND (reference sequence). This CDR3 region has 16 residues. The V gene end was trimmed by 3 bases and the J gene end by 5 bases; junction bases not matched to a gene: 8. CDR3 sequence: CASSIEILAGNNEQFF. CDR3 bases: TGTGCCAGTAGTATTGAGATCCTAGCGGGGAACAATGAGCAGTTCTTC.

This clonotype was found many times. This rearrangement joins TRBV11-2 to TRBJ2-1, with 9 bases that match TRBD2. This CDR3 contains 17 residues. V lost 0 bases to trimming and J lost 9 bases; unmatched junction nucleotides: 12. Germline assignment: CDR1 SGHAT and CDR2 FQNNGV. The CDR3 spells CASSLDGPSGRRGEQFF. CDR3 DNA sequence: TGTGCCAGCAGCTTAGATGGCCCCAGCGGGAGGCGGGGTGAGCAGTTCTTC.

The chain combines TRBV10-3 with TRBJ2-5, with TRBD2 matching 7 bases. Germline V gene data show CDR1 as ENHRY and CDR2 as SYGVKD. This CDR3 is 13 amino acids long. Germline trimming cut 7 bases from V and 5 bases from J; bases unmatched to any gene: 7. The chain's CDR3 is CAIKGGSGETQYF. The CDR3 nucleotides are TGTGCCATCAAGGGCGGGAGTGGGGAGACCCAGTACTTC.

This clonotype was counted at least ten times. The gene calls are TRBV27 and TRBJ2-7, with a tentative D call TRBD1 (5 bases). CDR1 is MNHEY and CDR2 is SMNVEV in the germline V gene (reference sequence). Trimming took 3 bases from V and 2 from J, leaving 14 bases between them. This CDR3 has 15 residues. The CDR3 DNA follows: TGTGCCAGCAGTTTGGGAAGGGGTCGTACCTACGAGCAGTACTTC. Its translation is CASSLGRGRTYEQYF.

There are a few counts of this clonotype. The rearrangement links TRBV12-3 or TRBV12-4 to TRBJ2-5, with D perhaps TRBD2 (6 bases). The CDR3 is made up of 13 amino acids. V shed 7 bases and J shed 3 bases, with 12 bases lying between them. The DNA for the CDR3 is TGTGCCAGCAACAATCGACTAGAAGAGACCCAGTACTTC. Translation gives CASNNRLEETQYF.

The chain combines TRBV5-1 with TRBJ2-1, with 10 bases that match TRBD2. Germline CDR1 reads SGHRS; CDR2 reads YFSETQ. This CDR3 has 16 residues. Unmatched junction bases numbered 14, after V lost 4 bases and J lost 10 bases. DNA for the CDR3: TGCGCCAGCAGCCGGGTAGGCCTAGCGGGAGTACAAGAGCAGTTCTTC. It codes for CASSRVGLAGVQEQFF.